Listed below are T cell receptor beta chains from one sample, sequenced in a study of blood T cell repertoires in COVID-19. TCRdb's copy holds only in-frame clones and misses some; the assay was immunoSEQ multiplex PCR. The sample has roughly 250,000 clones, about 89% seen once. Sequenced input: PBMCs or T cells enriched from blood (not recorded which). All receptors come from a human donor in a cohort exposed to, infected with or recovered from COVID-19 (not recorded which). The donor label of this sample is uncertain. The conserved cysteine and the conserved F or W are not part of the CDR3 here. Fields, in order: CDR3 length, V gene, CDR3 protein.

13,TRBV7-2,ASSLAASKGNTIY
10,TRBV7-8,ASSLSGDEQF
13,TRBV28,ASSLSGGLGNEQF
15,TRBV23-1,ASQSRDNSDSNQPQH
11,TRBV6-5,ASTPSYQETQY
14,TRBV25-1,ASSGLAGASYNEQF
14,TRBV5-6,ASSLLRRPVKHEQF
15,TRBV3-1/TRBV3-2,ASSLPGRTRSTDTQY
11,TRBV2,ASSVRTGASYT
12,TRBV19,ASSIGQGSNEQF
12,TRBV6-2/TRBV6-3,ASSPGTEAYEQY
8,TRBV7-9,ASSQYGYT
12,TRBV12-5,ASGLPQGAGELF
15,TRBV18,ASSQLQAGQGNEKLF
13,TRBV10-3,AISDPGQGPYGYT
13,TRBV7-2,ASSNSGGAGETQY
10,TRBV19,ATNRPGHEQY
12,TRBV2,ASRGGLHTDTQY
12,TRBV15,ATSRGASGSGYT
13,TRBV19,ASSIGGGETYGYT
13,TRBV27,ASSRPGQTFYGYT
11,TRBV2,ASRGQTNTEAF
12,TRBV19,ASRPGTSRNTIY
14,TRBV2,ASSDDSAGNGNTIY
9,TRBV27,ASSLMDTQY
14,TRBV27,ASSLRPLAGGGTQY
10,TRBV3-1/TRBV3-2,ASSHWLNEQF
14,TRBV3-1/TRBV3-2,ASSQDGGTANEKLF
12,TRBV10-3,AISLDRGSQPQH
12,TRBV15,ATSGQGLNQPQH
17,TRBV10-3,AISDWIGGQVNPNEKLF
12,TRBV7-6,ASSPRLATDTQY
13,TRBV11-3,ASSLGSGGQETQY
15,TRBV5-6,ASSLTRGAGLNTEAF
11,TRBV6-5,ASSRQGTGELF
15,TRBV7-9,ASSLGFYGTGRDEQF
14,TRBV25-1,ASRFPGQGNTGELF
10,TRBV5-5,ASSFGEGRLY
12,TRBV5-4,ASSLEGAPTEAF
13,TRBV6-5,ASWGGAFVTDTQY
13,TRBV19,ASSKFRGVNQPQH
9,TRBV28,ASSSGNTIY
16,TRBV28,ASSLNGLAGDPTNEQF
13,TRBV4-3,ASSQLYSPGHEQY
11,TRBV3-1/TRBV3-2,ASRCDRDQGYT
15,TRBV5-6,ASSPLGGLNRNTEAF
14,TRBV10-1,ASSEGDRTWGTEAF
13,TRBV5-1,ASSPAGTVNTEAF
12,TRBV27,ASSLDRVSYEQY
13,TRBV6-5,ASSRPGTGNQPQH
12,TRBV24-1,ATSETGGLGTQY
13,TRBV27,ASSDQAWRDSPLH